These 9 T cell receptor beta chains came from one sample sequenced in a study of response to subunit inactivated influenza vaccine (dated by TCRdb to 2017 to 2018). The receptor library was made with RT-PCR. TCRdb shows the sequencer as Illumina HiSeq 2500. TCRdb cleaned the public reads at Q25 with fastp, built clones with MiXCR and kept in-frame beta chains. For every CDR3 protein sequence, its rows merge into one entry that carries the most common genes and DNA. This sample gives about 610,000 distinct CDR3 sequences in total; about 14% of them show up just once. The ten largest clones take up 11% of the sample. Here the sequenced sample was PBMCs from blood, taken 11 to 12 days after vaccination. Receptor source: a man aged 50 to 60 who received an inactivated influenza vaccine. Donor details come from another sample of the same person, matched by shared clones.

This clonotype was recorded at least ten times. This chain connects TRBV29-1 to TRBJ2-3, with D maybe TRBD2 (6 bases). Germline V lookup: CDR1 SQVTM, CDR2 ANQGSEA. Trimming cost V 7 bases and J 0 bases, with 8 bases left between them. The CDR3 is 12 residues long. The CDR3 is CSGGTSTDTQYF. CDR3 nucleotides: TGCAGCGGTGGGACTAGCACAGATACGCAGTATTTT.

This chain joins TRBV7-2 and TRBJ2-1; TRBD1 aligns across 9 bases. CDR3 length: 15 residues. In germline, CDR1 is SGHTA, CDR2 FQGNSA. V lost 5 bases, J lost 2 bases, and 4 bases stayed unmatched. The CDR3 sequence: CASSDGTGTYNEQFF. In nucleotides, the CDR3 is TGTGCCAGCAGCGACGGGACAGGGACCTACAATGAGCAGTTCTTC.

V gene TRBV5-1 combines with J gene TRBJ2-3; the match to TRBD2 covers 9 bases. The CDR3 sequence is 17 residues long. In germline, CDR1 is SGHRS, CDR2 YFSETQ. Trimming removed 3 bases from V and 3 bases from J; junction bases left unmatched: 11. The CDR3 DNA sequence: TGCGCCAGCAGCTGGCCCCATGGCGGGAGGGGAACAGATACGCAGTATTTT. As protein: CASSWPHGGRGTDTQYF.

This clonotype has only one observation. This chain uses TRBV12-3 or TRBV12-4 with TRBJ2-6; D may be TRBD1 or TRBD2 (5 bases each). Trimming took off 3 bases at V and 16 bases at J, with 13 bases between the two ends. The CDR3 contains 12 residues. The chain's CDR3 is CASSLGPGLLTF. CDR3 bases: TGTGCCAGCAGTTTGGGCCCGGGGCTGCTGACTTTC.

This clonotype was found a few times. Here the CDR3 DNA reads TGCAGCGTTGCGGCGGGACAAGAGACCCAGTACTTC. It encodes CSVAAGQETQYF. This chain joins TRBV29-1 and TRBJ2-5; tentative D call: TRBD2 (6 bases). With 4 bases removed from V and 2 bases from J, the gap between germline ends came to 8 bases. Germline values: CDR1 SQVTM, CDR2 ANQGSEA. CDR3 size: 12 residues.

The V and J genes are TRBV15 and TRBJ1-3; weak D call: TRBD1 (5 bases). V was trimmed by 1 base and J by 3 bases, leaving 13 bases between them. The CDR3 is made up of 16 amino acids. Germline V gives CDR1 LNHNV, CDR2 YYDKDF (reference sequence). CDR3 nucleotides: TGTGCCACCAGCAGAGCCTCCGGGGCAGGTGGAAACACCATATATTTT. Residues: CATSRASGAGGNTIYF.

This clonotype was recorded at least ten times. The rearrangement links TRBV5-1 to TRBJ2-7; unclear D gene. The germline CDR1 and CDR2 sequences are SGHRS and YFSETQ. There are 13 residues in the CDR3. Trimming removed 1 base at V and 1 base at J, with 6 bases between. In DNA form, the CDR3 reads TGCGCCAGCAGCTTGTGGGCGTCCTACGAGCAGTACTTC. Translating it yields CASSLWASYEQYF.

The chain combines TRBV6-1 with TRBJ1-1, with D tentatively TRBD1 (6 bases). V gave up 4 bases and J gave up 2 bases, with 14 bases separating them. The CDR3 covers 15 residues. Germline assignment: CDR1 MNHNS and CDR2 SASEGT. The CDR3 nucleotides are TGTGCCAGCAGTGGATACAGGGCCGCAAACACTGAAGCTTTCTTT. It codes for CASSGYRAANTEAFF.

In this sample, this clonotype turned up a few times. J is TRBJ2-3 and V is TRBV24-1; 13 bases align to TRBD2. Unmatched junction bases numbered 4, after V lost 4 bases and J lost 7 bases. The CDR3 runs to 15 residues. Germline V gene lookup returns CDR1 KGHDR and CDR2 SFDVKD. The DNA for the CDR3 is TGTGCCACCAGTGACCCACTAGCGGGAGGGAATACGCAGTATTTT. Encoded protein: CATSDPLAGGNTQYF.